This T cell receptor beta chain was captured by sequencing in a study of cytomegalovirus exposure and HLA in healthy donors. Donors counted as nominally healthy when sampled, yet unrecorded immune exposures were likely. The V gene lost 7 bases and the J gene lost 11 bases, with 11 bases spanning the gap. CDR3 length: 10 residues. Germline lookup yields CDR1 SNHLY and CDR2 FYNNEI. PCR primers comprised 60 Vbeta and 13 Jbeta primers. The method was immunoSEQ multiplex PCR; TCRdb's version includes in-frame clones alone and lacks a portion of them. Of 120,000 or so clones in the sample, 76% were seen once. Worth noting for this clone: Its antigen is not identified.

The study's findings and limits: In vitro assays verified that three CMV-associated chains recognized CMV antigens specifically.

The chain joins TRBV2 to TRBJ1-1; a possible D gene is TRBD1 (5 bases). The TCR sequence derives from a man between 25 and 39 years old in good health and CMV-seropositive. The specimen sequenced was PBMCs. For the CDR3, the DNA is TGTGCCAGCATGGGGGGTATGGCTTTCTTT. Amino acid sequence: CASMGGMAFF.